A single sample gave rise to the 21 T cell receptor beta chains below, sequenced in a study of identical twins. TCRdb re-analysed the 5' RACE reads in MiXCR, keeping a single row per CDR3 protein. The top ten hold approximately 3% of the sample, which has roughly 570,000 distinct CDR3 sequences, more than 9% seen once. This same sample was also taken into another study, of yellow fever vaccine responses in identical twins.

The sequencing input was PBMCs. These receptors came from a woman between 18 and 29 years old in good health.

This clonotype turned up a few times. The chain is built from TRBV27 and TRBJ1-6; unclear D gene. The V gene's germline CDR1 is MNHEY and CDR2 SMNVEV (reference sequence). Trimming took off 8 bases at V and 6 bases at J, with 20 bases between the two ends. The CDR3 extends over 16 amino acids. CDR3 DNA: TGTGCCAGCGGCCGGTTTCTTGATGATGTTAATTCACCCCTCCACTTT. It translates to CASGRFLDDVNSPLHF.

The J gene is TRBJ2-3, the V gene TRBV29-1; D call uncertain. Trimming shortened V by 4 bases and J by 4 bases, and 21 bases separated the two germline ends. Germline CDR1 SQVTM, CDR2 ANQGSEA. The CDR3 runs 16 residues. CDR3 DNA: TGCAGCGTTGGGTACTGGGTTACACTCTCCGCAGATACGCAGTATTTT. Residues: CSVGYWVTLSADTQYF.

This chain joins TRBV7-4 and TRBJ2-7; 9 positions agree with TRBD2. V shed 5 bases and J 4 bases; nucleotides not matched to a gene: 9. Germline values: CDR1 SGHVT, CDR2 SQSDAQ. This CDR3 has 15 residues. CDR3 region: CASSDSLREGYEQYF. The CDR3, as DNA: TGTGCCAGCAGCGACTCGCTGCGGGAGGGGTACGAGCAGTACTTC.

This clonotype was picked up a small number of times. The chain recombines TRBV6-6 with TRBJ1-2; D remains ambiguous. Trimming removed 6 bases at V and 4 bases at J, with 12 bases between. CDR1 is MNHNY and CDR2 is SVGAGI in the germline V gene (reference sequence). The CDR3 sequence is 13 residues long. The CDR3 region is CASSEGSIYGYTF. The CDR3 DNA is TGTGCCAGCAGCGAGGGCTCAATCTATGGCTACACCTTC.

In its sample, this clonotype was seen many times. This rearrangement joins TRBV5-1 to TRBJ2-7; 7 nucleotides agree with TRBD1. Trimming cost V 0 bases and J 4 bases; bases outside gene matches: 7. This CDR3 comprises 15 residues. From germline, CDR1 is SGHRS and CDR2 YFSETQ. CDR3 in DNA: TGCGCCAGCAGCTTGGACGGGCAGGGGGTTTACGAGCAGTACTTC. Amino acid sequence: CASSLDGQGVYEQYF.

In its sample, this clonotype was seen many times. The V call is TRBV29-1, the J call TRBJ2-7; D is tentatively TRBD1 or TRBD2 (5 bases each). The V gene's germline CDR1 is SQVTM and CDR2 ANQGSEA. The CDR3 loop spans 12 amino acids. The V end was cut by 7 bases, the J end by 5 bases, with 15 bases between. The DNA of the CDR3 is TGCAGCGCGACGGGACCCCCGGACGAGCAGTACTTC. It yields the protein CSATGPPDEQYF.

This clonotype occurred many times. This rearrangement joins TRBV10-1 to TRBJ2-7, with 9 bases lining up with TRBD1. V shed 4 bases and J 5 bases; nucleotides not matched to a gene: 0. The CDR3 consists of 12 residues. Germline values: CDR1 WNHNN, CDR2 SYGVQD (reference sequence). The CDR3 coding sequence is TGCGCCAGCAGTGGGGACAGGGACGAGCAGTACTTC. This sequence encodes CASSGDRDEQYF.

V gene TRBV30 combines with J gene TRBJ2-2, with TRBD2 matching 9 bases. There are 15 residues in the CDR3. Germline lookup yields CDR1 GTSNPN and CDR2 SVGIG (reference sequence). J was trimmed by 6 bases and V by 0 bases; bases with no gene match: 5. The CDR3 nucleotides are TGTGCCTGGAGTGTCTTGGTAGCGGGAGCCGGGGAGCTGTTTTTT. It is translated as CAWSVLVAGAGELFF.

This clonotype came up a few times. The chain uses TRBV4-1 and TRBJ2-1, with TRBD2 matching 11 bases. The V gene end was trimmed by 1 base and the J gene end by 6 bases; junction bases not matched to a gene: 2. Germline CDR1 MGHRA, CDR2 YSYEKL. CDR3 length equals 15 residues. The CDR3 nucleotides read TGCGCCAGCAGCCAAGCAACTAGCGGGAGCAATGAGCAGTTCTTC. As protein: CASSQATSGSNEQFF.

This clonotype was counted between two and nine times. J is TRBJ1-5 and V is TRBV3-1, with TRBD1 matching over 10 bases. The CDR3 totals 18 residues. The ends lost 4 bases at V and 8 bases at J; junction bases unmatched: 17. Germline V gene data show CDR1 as LGHDT and CDR2 as YNNKEL (reference sequence). The CDR3 DNA reads TGTGCCAGCAGCCCACCTGCGGGGGACAGGGGCAGGTGGGAGCCCCAGCATTTT. Amino acids: CASSPPAGDRGRWEPQHF.

This clonotype appeared a few times. The chain has TRBV20-1 and TRBJ1-2, with D tentatively TRBD1 (5 bases). The CDR3 length is 13 residues. Trimming cost V 6 bases and J 6 bases, with 17 bases left between them. Germline assignment: CDR1 DFQATT and CDR2 SNEGSKA (reference sequence). CDR3 DNA: TGCAGTGCCCCTACCGGGACCCTGCATGGCTACACCTTC. Translation: CSAPTGTLHGYTF.

This clonotype was counted ten times or more. The rearrangement joins TRBV10-3 to TRBJ2-1, with 10 positions matching TRBD2. The germline CDR1 and CDR2 sequences are ENHRY and SYGVKD. J lost 14 bases, V lost 6 bases, and 13 bases had no gene match. The CDR3 length is 14 residues. This chain's CDR3 is CAIRDSLAGEKEFF. As DNA, the CDR3 is TGTGCCATCAGGGATTCGCTAGCGGGAGAAAAAGAGTTCTTC.

The V call is TRBV10-3, the J call TRBJ2-7; no reliable D call. This CDR3 region has 14 residues. V lost 0 bases and J lost 2, with 8 bases in between. The germline CDR1 and CDR2 sequences are ENHRY and SYGVKD. The CDR3 nucleotides read TGTGCCATCAGTGAGTCTTACGGGCCCTACGAGCAGTACTTC. Its protein product is CAISESYGPYEQYF.

This clonotype was picked up a small number of times. The CDR3 is CASSPGGVADTQYF. The CDR3 DNA reads as TGTGCCAGCTCACCAGGAGGGGTTGCAGATACGCAGTATTTT. V usage is TRBV18 and J usage is TRBJ2-3, with D possibly being TRBD2 (6 bases). This CDR3 has 14 amino acids. Trimming cost V 2 bases and J 4 bases, with 10 bases left between them. The V gene's germline CDR1 is KGHSH and CDR2 LQKENI.

The table lists this clonotype with a few counts. The chain has TRBV29-1 and TRBJ2-1; possible D gene TRBD2, 6 bases. CDR3 length: 12 amino acids. Per germline, CDR1 SQVTM and CDR2 ANQGSEA. V was trimmed by 7 bases and J by 7 bases, leaving 14 bases between them. The CDR3 DNA reads TGCAGCGGGACCGGGACTTCAAATGAGCAGTTCTTC. It specifies CSGTGTSNEQFF.

V is TRBV6-5 and J is TRBJ2-3; 7 positions match TRBD1. The V gene's germline CDR1 is MNHEY and CDR2 SVGAGI. Trimming took 4 bases from V and 0 from J; bases not matched to a gene: 10. The CDR3 is made up of 17 amino acids. CDR3 loop: CASSSRTGPTSTDTQYF. The CDR3 coding sequence is TGTGCCAGCAGTTCCCGGACAGGCCCAACTAGCACAGATACGCAGTATTTT.

The chain has TRBV6-2 or TRBV6-3 and TRBJ2-5, with 8 bases matching TRBD1. Germline CDR1 is MNHEY and CDR2 is SVGEGT. V lost 2 bases and J lost 1; bases outside the gene matches: 6. The CDR3 is made up of 16 amino acids. CDR3 protein: CASSYVGRGLQETQYF. As DNA, the CDR3 is TGTGCCAGCAGTTACGTGGGCAGGGGGCTCCAAGAGACCCAGTACTTC.

This clonotype was detected a few times. The chain is built from TRBV27 and TRBJ2-5; D unclear. The CDR3 covers 13 residues. CDR1 is MNHEY and CDR2 is SMNVEV in the germline V gene (reference sequence). V shed 3 bases and J shed 4 bases, with 9 bases lying between them. CDR3 region: CASSFEERETQYF. CDR3 sequence (DNA): TGTGCCAGCAGTTTCGAGGAGAGAGAGACCCAGTACTTC.

This sequence joins TRBV30 and TRBJ2-7; the match to TRBD1 covers 8 bases. Trimming at V came to 5 bases and at J to 3 bases, leaving 12 bases not matched to a gene. Germline CDR1 and CDR2: GTSNPN and SVGIG (reference sequence). This CDR3 region has 15 residues. CDR3 sequence reads: CAWHNPGTGIYEQYF. The DNA of the CDR3 is TGTGCCTGGCATAACCCCGGGACAGGTATCTACGAGCAGTACTTC.

The chain combines TRBV9 with TRBJ2-4; weak D call: TRBD2 (5 bases). Germline V lookup: CDR1 SGDLS, CDR2 YYNGEE. The CDR3 has 16 residues. V lost 2 bases and J 0 bases, leaving 12 bases between the germline ends. CDR3 sequence reads: CASSVNADLAKNIQYF. The CDR3 DNA reads TGTGCCAGCAGCGTTAATGCGGACTTAGCCAAAAACATTCAGTACTTC. Full variable domain (remainder filled in from reference TRBV9 and TRBJ2-4): DSGVTQTPKHLITATGQRVTLRCSPRSGDLSVYWYQQSLDQGLQFLIQYYNGEERAKGNILERFSAQQFPDLHSELNLSSLELGDSALYFCASSVNADLAKNIQYFGAGTRLSVL.

This clonotype was observed at least ten times. V usage is TRBV24-1 and J usage is TRBJ2-1, with D unresolved. V was pared by 8 bases and J by 6 bases, with 10 bases between. This CDR3 spans 12 amino acids. Germline V CDR1 and CDR2: KGHDR, SFDVKD. The CDR3 DNA reads as TGTGCCACCAAAGGACCGAGCAATGAGCAGTTCTTC. Translating gives CATKGPSNEQFF.